The 24 T cell receptor beta chains listed next were all sequenced from one sample in a study of T cell repertoires in cytomegalovirus infection. These receptors' targets are unknown. TCRdb re-analysed the reads in MiXCR, keeping a single row per CDR3 protein. This sample carries around 360,000 distinct CDR3 sequences, about 32% of them seen once, and the ten largest clones take approximately 13%. The sample consisted of cultured PBMCs, taken from culture after CMV antigen stimulation. These receptor sequences come from a human donor in good health (CMV status not recorded). Some clones in this sample may be carry-over from other donors' samples.

This clonotype showed up just a few times. The gene calls are TRBV6-5 and TRBJ2-7; 12 positions match TRBD2. Trimming took 6 bases from V and 7 from J; bases not matched to a gene: 10. Germline assignment: CDR1 MNHEY and CDR2 SVGAGI. This CDR3 region has 15 residues. The CDR3 DNA reads as TGTGCCAGCAGGCCACTAGCGGGAGGACTGTTTGAGCAGTACGTC. Its protein product is CASRPLAGGLFEQYV.

The sample holds many counts of this clonotype. V is TRBV7-2 and J is TRBJ1-4; a possible D gene is TRBD1 (5 bases). CDR3 length: 15 residues. Trimming removed 3 bases from V and 8 bases from J, with 16 bases in between. CDR1 and CDR2 (germline): SGHTA, FQGNSA. CDR3 bases: TGTGCCAGCAGCTTCTCCAGGGAAGGGCTAGAAAAACTGTTTTTT. The encoded protein is CASSFSREGLEKLFF.

The chain has TRBV6-8 and TRBJ1-1; D is ambiguous. This CDR3 is 15 amino acids long. Trimming cost V 5 bases and J 0 bases, with 13 bases left between them. The germline V gene has CDR1 MNHGY and CDR2 SAAAGT. CDR3: CASSPLTSMNTEAFF. In DNA, the CDR3 is TGTGCCAGCAGTCCCCTCACAAGCATGAACACTGAAGCTTTCTTT.

Only a few counts were recorded for this clonotype. The rearrangement joins TRBV7-8 to TRBJ2-3; no firm D call. The V and J ends lost 3 bases and 3 bases respectively, with 7 bases between them. Germline CDR1 and CDR2: SGHVS and FQNEAQ. The CDR3 spans 13 residues. Here the CDR3 DNA reads TGTGCCAGCAGCTTCCTAGAGACAGATACGCAGTATTTT. Amino acids: CASSFLETDTQYF.

The chain employs TRBV25-1 and TRBJ2-1; D might be TRBD2 (5 bases). Germline V CDR1 and CDR2: MGHDK, SYGVNS. The V gene lost 7 bases and the J gene lost 5 bases, with 12 bases spanning the gap. This CDR3 spans 13 amino acids. The DNA for the CDR3 is TGTGCCAGCATCGCCAGCGGCAACAATGAGCAGTTCTTC. Amino acids: CASIASGNNEQFF. Full variable domain (outside the CDR3, taken from reference TRBV25-1 and TRBJ2-1): EADIYQTPRYLVIGTGKKITLECSQTMGHDKMYWYQQDPGMELHLIHYSYGVNSTEKGDLSSESTVSRIRTEHFPLTLESARPSHTSQYLCASIASGNNEQFFGPGTRLTVL.

The chain carries TRBV25-1 and TRBJ1-2; D may be TRBD1 (5 bases). The V end was cut by 1 base, the J end by 7 bases, with 13 bases between. The CDR3 runs to 14 residues. The germline gives CDR1 MGHDK, CDR2 SYGVNS. The CDR3 is CASSEFGTGRGYTF. CDR3 DNA sequence: TGTGCCAGCAGTGAATTCGGGACGGGTCGTGGCTACACCTTC.

The chain employs TRBV4-1 and TRBJ2-1; 14 nucleotides agree with TRBD2. V trimming: 1 base; J trimming: 15 bases; junction bases outside the gene matches: 5. The CDR3 has 14 amino acids. Looked up from germline, CDR1 is MGHRA and CDR2 is YSYEKL. The CDR3 coding sequence is TGCGCCAGCAGCCAAGGACTAGCGGGAGGGCCTTCGTTCTTC. Protein product: CASSQGLAGGPSFF.

This clonotype has at least ten counts. The rearrangement uses TRBV7-8 and TRBJ1-1; D is uncertain. CDR1 is SGHVS, CDR2 FQNEAQ, per germline. Trimming took 5 bases from V and 1 from J, leaving 5 bases between them. This CDR3 is built from 12 residues. CDR3 sequence: CASSRENTEAFF. CDR3 sequence (DNA): TGTGCCAGCAGCCGCGAGAACACTGAAGCTTTCTTT.

The gene calls are TRBV7-3 and TRBJ2-1, with D uncertain. The germline V gene encodes CDR1 SGHTA and CDR2 FQGTGA. Deletions cut 4 bases from V and 0 bases from J, with 13 bases between. The CDR3 consists of 16 residues. In nucleotides, the CDR3 is TGTGCCAGCAGCTCATCTCCTCTTAGCTCCTACAATGAGCAGTTCTTC. Amino acid sequence: CASSSSPLSSYNEQFF.

This clonotype was counted only a few times. The rearrangement joins TRBV7-2 to TRBJ2-1, with TRBD2 matching 9 bases. J lost 8 bases, V lost 5 bases, and 13 bases had no gene match. Germline V gene data show CDR1 as SGHTA and CDR2 as FQGNSA. This CDR3 has 16 amino acids. Written as DNA, the CDR3 is TGTGCCAGCAGCCGAATGTGGGCTAGCGGGATTGATGAGCAGTTCTTC. It translates to CASSRMWASGIDEQFF.

This clonotype showed up just a few times. J is TRBJ2-2 and V is TRBV11-2; TRBD2 aligns across 7 bases. The CDR3 has 16 residues. Germline V gene data show CDR1 as SGHAT and CDR2 as FQNNGV. Losses at the gene ends were 5 bases for V and 7 bases for J; bases not matched to a gene: 13. CDR3 amino acids: CASSPLGGSVVGELFF. In DNA form, the CDR3 reads TGTGCCAGCAGCCCCTTGGGCGGGAGCGTGGTCGGGGAGCTGTTTTTT.

This clonotype has a count of ten or more. The chain is built from TRBV6-5 and TRBJ2-1; TRBD1 might be the D (6 bases). Deletions cut 7 bases from V and 3 bases from J, with 10 bases between. The V gene's germline CDR1 is MNHEY and CDR2 SVGAGI. The CDR3 runs 13 residues. The CDR3, as DNA: TGTGCCAGCAAAGAGACAGGCTACAATGAGCAGTTCTTC. Amino acid sequence: CASKETGYNEQFF.

The chain uses TRBV19 and TRBJ1-2; tentative D call: TRBD1 (5 bases). Germline V lookup: CDR1 LNHDA, CDR2 SQIVND (reference sequence). V gave up 3 bases and J gave up 12 bases, with 14 bases separating them. This CDR3 is built from 12 residues. This chain's CDR3 is CASSMGTGSDTF. Here the CDR3 DNA reads TGTGCCAGTAGTATGGGAACAGGTAGCGACACCTTC. Full variable domain (rest looked up from reference TRBV19 and TRBJ1-2): DGGITQSPKYLFRKEGQNVTLSCEQNLNHDAMYWYRQDPGQGLRLIYYSQIVNDFQKGDIAEGYSVSREKKESFPLTVTSAQKNPTAFYLCASSMGTGSDTFGSGTRLTVV.

The J gene is TRBJ1-1, the V gene TRBV11-2; no firm D call. Trimming shortened V by 4 bases and J by 3 bases, and 24 bases separated the two germline ends. The CDR3 loop spans 18 amino acids. The germline V gene has CDR1 SGHAT and CDR2 FQNNGV. The CDR3 is CASSSHFGTNGLDTEAFF. The CDR3 DNA reads TGTGCCAGCAGCTCACACTTCGGCACCAATGGTTTAGACACTGAAGCTTTCTTT.

This clonotype was seen once. This chain links TRBV19 with TRBJ2-1, with D perhaps matching TRBD2 (5 bases). Germline V gene lookup returns CDR1 LNHDA and CDR2 SQIVND (reference sequence). This CDR3 has 15 residues. The V gene lost 7 bases and the J gene lost 1 base, with 14 bases spanning the gap. CDR3 loop: CASTLGAGSYNEQFF. In DNA form, the CDR3 reads TGTGCCAGTACCCTGGGCGCGGGTTCCTACAATGAGCAGTTCTTC.

The rearrangement joins TRBV9 to TRBJ1-3; D is uncertain. V was shortened by 0 bases and J by 1 base, with 5 bases between the two germline ends. Germline V gives CDR1 SGDLS, CDR2 YYNGEE. The CDR3 loop spans 14 amino acids. This CDR3 is CASSVDGSGNTIYF. Here the CDR3 DNA reads TGTGCCAGCAGCGTAGATGGGTCTGGAAACACCATATATTTT.

This sequence joins TRBV7-2 and TRBJ1-1, with D perhaps matching TRBD1 (6 bases). The V gene lost 2 bases and the J gene lost 7 bases, with 14 bases spanning the gap. The CDR3 contains 14 residues. Looked up from germline, CDR1 is SGHTA and CDR2 is FQGNSA. The DNA for the CDR3 is TGTGCCAGCAGCTTAACAGGGCGAGTGGATGAAGCTTTCTTT. Translation: CASSLTGRVDEAFF.

Only a few counts were recorded for this clonotype. The rearrangement joins TRBV7-8 to TRBJ2-1; D not resolved. With 4 bases removed from V and 7 bases from J, the gap between germline ends came to 8 bases. CDR1 and CDR2 (germline): SGHVS, FQNEAQ. CDR3 size: 12 residues. The CDR3 sequence is CASSSNMNEQFF. The CDR3 coding sequence is TGTGCCAGCAGCTCGAATATGAATGAGCAGTTCTTC.

This clonotype was counted only a few times. The chain carries TRBV7-8 and TRBJ2-7; a possible D gene is TRBD1 (6 bases). Germline CDR1 is SGHVS and CDR2 is FQNEAQ. V lost 1 base, J lost 3 bases, and 13 bases lay in between. This CDR3 is 15 amino acids long. Written as DNA, the CDR3 is TGTGCCAGCAGCTTAGGGGGGACACCTGGCTACGAGCAGTACGTC. Translating it yields CASSLGGTPGYEQYV.

The V and J genes are TRBV20-1 and TRBJ2-7, with a possible D match to TRBD1 (5 bases). V was trimmed by 2 bases and J by 1 base, leaving 12 bases between them. The CDR3 spans 14 residues. Germline CDR1 reads DFQATT; CDR2 reads SNEGSKA (reference sequence). CDR3 sequence: CSARPLDTSYEQYV. CDR3 bases: TGCAGTGCTAGACCCCTGGACACGTCCTACGAGCAGTACGTC.

This rearrangement joins TRBV7-3 to TRBJ2-2; D not resolved. CDR3 length equals 14 residues. From germline, CDR1 is SGHTA and CDR2 FQGTGA. Trimming removed 1 base from V and 6 bases from J, with 9 bases in between. The CDR3 spells CASSLNLQAGELFF. The DNA of the CDR3 is TGTGCCAGCAGCTTAAATCTCCAGGCCGGGGAGCTGTTTTTT.

V and J are TRBV7-6 and TRBJ2-2, with 8 positions matching TRBD2. Germline CDR1 reads SGHVS; CDR2 reads FNYEAQ. Germline trimming cut 5 bases from V and 0 bases from J; bases unmatched to any gene: 8. This CDR3 is 17 amino acids long. For the CDR3, the DNA is TGTGCCAGCAGCGCCTACATACTAGCGGCGAACACCGGGGAGCTGTTTTTT. Protein product: CASSAYILAANTGELFF.

The chain has TRBV6-1 and TRBJ1-1; D is ambiguous. The V and J ends lost 6 bases and 5 bases respectively, with 10 bases between them. Germline-derived CDR1 and CDR2 are MNHNS and SASEGT. CDR3 length equals 12 residues. The DNA of the CDR3 is TGTGCCAGCAGAACCCAAAGGACTGAAGCTTTCTTT. This codes for CASRTQRTEAFF.

In DNA, the CDR3 is TGTGCCAGCAGCCTAGGGCGGGGGATAGTATACAATGAGCAGTTCTTC. It is translated as CASSLGRGIVYNEQFF. The chain links TRBV7-2 to TRBJ2-1, with 7 bases matching TRBD2. Unmatched junction bases numbered 11, after V lost 5 bases and J lost 4 bases. Germline V CDR1 and CDR2: SGHTA, FQGNSA. The length of the CDR3 is 16 residues.